This T cell receptor beta chain was documented in a study of OX40 agonist ivuxolimab in advanced cancers. Per germline, CDR1 SGHRS and CDR2 YFSETQ. V lost 2 bases, J lost 3 bases, and 5 bases stayed unmatched. The CDR3 has 15 residues. As regards this clone: What it recognizes is unknown.

General observations from the study: Patients with a partial response at 0.1-3.0 mg/kg had among the lowest clonal expansion.

TCRdb's table, derived via immunoSEQ multiplex PCR, lists solely in-frame clones and lacks some. The sample comprises around 44,000 clones, more than 80% of which are singletons, and 0.58% rests with the top ten. The rearrangement links TRBV5-1 to TRBJ2-3, with 8 bases identical to TRBD2. The sequence was collected from an adult with an advanced solid tumor such as melanoma, head and neck, liver or kidney cancer. The source was CD4+ or CD8+ T cells sorted from blood, collected in a trial of the OX40 agonist ivuxolimab. The CDR3 DNA reads as TGCGCCAGCAGCTTTATCGGCGGGGGGACAGATACGCAGTATTTT. This codes for CASSFIGGGTDTQYF. Complete variable domain (other parts from reference TRBV5-1 and TRBJ2-3): KAGVTQTPRYLIKTRGQQVTLSCSPISGHRSVSWYQQTPGQGLQFLFEYFSETQRNKGNFPGRFSGRQFSNSRSEMNVSTLELGDSALYLCASSFIGGGTDTQYFGPGTRLTVL.